The 31 T cell receptor beta chains in this list originate from one sample, sequenced in a study of beta chain features in type 1 diabetes (dated by TCRdb to the late 2010s). The method behind the library was the immunoSEQ multiplex PCR assay. The entire isolated RNA was reverse transcribed using the High Capacity cDNA Reverse Transcription Kit, and thus expressed TCRB transcripts were sequenced. TCRdb provides this immuneACCESS table in a form limited to in-frame rearrangements. Some clones are lacking; in checked studies, under half of them reflect an unresolved V gene, and why the rest are absent is not known. This sample lists just over 600,000 clones; 15% to 18% were detected once. Jointly, the top ten make up approximately 0.087% of the sample. The specimen sequenced was naive CD4+ T cells from blood. In light of the paper, this sample's cell subset or site label describes: true naive CD4+ T cells. The receptors derive from a man between 18 and 29 years old in good health.

This clone was found a few times. This chain uses TRBV28 with TRBJ2-7; 8 bases are a match to TRBD1. Germline V gene data show CDR1 as MDHEN and CDR2 as SYDVKM. The CDR3 has 13 amino acids. Trimming at V came to 7 bases and at J to 1 base, leaving 3 bases not matched to a gene. CDR3 amino acids: CASNGQGSYEQYF. Here the CDR3 DNA reads TGTGCCAGCAACGGACAGGGATCCTACGAGCAGTACTTC.

The chain recombines TRBV9 with TRBJ1-2; 7 positions agree with TRBD1. The trim removed 0 bases at V and 0 bases at J, leaving 2 bases unmatched. This CDR3 contains 15 residues. The germline CDR1 and CDR2 sequences are SGDLS and YYNGEE. The CDR3 DNA sequence: TGTGCCAGCAGCGTAGAAGGACAGGCTAACTATGGCTACACCTTC. Its translation: CASSVEGQANYGYTF.

The chain recombines TRBV7-2 with TRBJ2-7; perhaps TRBD2 as D (5 bases). CDR3 size: 14 residues. Germline V lookup: CDR1 SGHTA, CDR2 FQGNSA. Trimming removed 4 bases from V and 6 bases from J, with 16 bases in between. This CDR3 reads CASSSYRDHLEQYF. Here the CDR3 DNA reads TGTGCCAGCAGCTCGTACCGGGATCACCTCGAGCAGTACTTC.

This clone was seen a handful of times. This chain connects TRBV30 to TRBJ2-2; 8 nucleotides align to TRBD1. The CDR3 runs 13 residues. Losses at the gene ends were 3 bases for V and 5 bases for J; bases not matched to a gene: 2. Germline CDR1 is GTSNPN and CDR2 is SVGIG (reference sequence). The CDR3 bases are TGTGCCTGGAGGGACAGGGTAACCGGGGAGCTGTTTTTT. This codes for CAWRDRVTGELFF.

CDR3 protein: CASTYGQVGTDTQYF. The DNA for the CDR3 is TGTGCCAGCACCTATGGACAGGTTGGCACAGATACGCAGTATTTT. V usage is TRBV6-6 and J usage is TRBJ2-3; 7 bases are a match to TRBD1. The V and J ends lost 7 bases and 1 base, in that order; junction bases with no gene match: 8. This CDR3 spans 15 amino acids. The germline V gene has CDR1 MNHNY and CDR2 SVGAGI (reference sequence).

The rearrangement joins TRBV6-4 to TRBJ1-2; D unresolved. The germline gives CDR1 MRHNA, CDR2 SNTAGT. Trimming left V 6 bases short and J 8 bases short, with 19 bases between. The CDR3 covers 14 residues. CDR3 DNA: TGTGCCAGCAGACCAGACCGAAACTCAGGAGGCTACACCTTC. Translating gives CASRPDRNSGGYTF.

This clone was counted many times. The chain uses TRBV5-4 and TRBJ2-7; possible D gene TRBD2, 5 bases. The CDR3 runs to 13 residues. The ends were cut back, 0 bases at V and 7 bases at J, with 11 bases in the middle. Germline V gene sequence: CDR1 SGHNT, CDR2 YYREEE (reference sequence). The CDR3: CASSLARPGEQYF. In nucleotides, the CDR3 is TGTGCCAGCAGCTTGGCCCGACCGGGGGAGCAGTACTTC.

This clone was seen a handful of times. The chain has TRBV29-1 and TRBJ2-7; 7 bases align to TRBD2. Germline V lookup: CDR1 SQVTM, CDR2 ANQGSEA. The CDR3 spans 14 residues. The trim removed 3 bases at V and 2 bases at J, leaving 7 bases unmatched. CDR3 DNA: TGCAGCGTTGAGAGAAGGGAGGGTGCCTACGAGCAGTACTTC. Its translation: CSVERREGAYEQYF.

The chain combines TRBV19 with TRBJ1-2; TRBD1 matches 11 bases. The CDR3 spans 14 residues. Germline CDR1 LNHDA, CDR2 SQIVND (reference sequence). V lost 11 bases to trimming and J lost 4 bases; unmatched junction nucleotides: 9. The CDR3 DNA sequence: TGTGCCGTCACCGCGGACAGGGGGCCCTATGGCTACACCTTC. Translation: CAVTADRGPYGYTF.

This clone appeared a few times. Different DNA sequences within this sample yield the same CDR3. The chain links TRBV9 to TRBJ2-7; D possibly corresponds to TRBD1 (5 bases). Trimming cost V 0 bases and J 2 bases, with 12 bases left between them. From germline, CDR1 is SGDLS and CDR2 YYNGEE. The CDR3 loop spans 15 amino acids. DNA for the CDR3: TGTGCCAGCAGCGTAGGATCAGGGTCAACCTACGAGCAGTACTTC. Translated: CASSVGSGSTYEQYF. Supplemented by reference TRBV9 and TRBJ2-7, the full variable domain reads DSGVTQTPKHLITATGQRVTLRCSPRSGDLSVYWYQQSLDQGLQFLIQYYNGEERAKGNILERFSAQQFPDLHSELNLSSLELGDSALYFCASSVGSGSTYEQYFGPGTRLTVT.

The V call is TRBV7-3, the J call TRBJ1-1; D unresolved. V was trimmed by 2 bases and J by 2 bases, leaving 9 bases between them. Per germline, CDR1 SGHTA and CDR2 FQGTGA. The CDR3 is made up of 14 amino acids. The CDR3 sequence is CASSLGVTNTEAFF. Here the CDR3 DNA reads TGTGCCAGCAGCTTAGGGGTCACAAACACTGAAGCTTTCTTT.

The CDR3 nucleotides read TGTGCCAGCAGGAAGACAGGGGTACCTGAAGCTTTCTTT. Protein sequence: CASRKTGVPEAFF. V is TRBV6-5 and J is TRBJ1-1; 8 positions agree with TRBD1. Germline V gene sequence: CDR1 MNHEY, CDR2 SVGAGI. There are 13 residues in the CDR3. The junction had 6 bases not matched to a gene; V was cut back by 6 bases and J by 6 bases.

At least ten counts were recorded for this clone. This chain links TRBV7-2 with TRBJ2-3; D not resolved. V was clipped by 5 bases and J by 11 bases, with 14 bases between them. Per the germline V gene, CDR1 is SGHTA and CDR2 is FQGNSA. The CDR3 consists of 12 residues. This CDR3 is CASSRSQAGQYF. CDR3 bases: TGTGCCAGCAGCCGAAGTCAGGCTGGGCAGTATTTT.

There are a few counts of this clone. The chain employs TRBV13 and TRBJ2-5; TRBD2 matches 14 bases. J was trimmed by 5 bases and V by 3 bases; bases with no gene match: 2. This CDR3 has 15 residues. Per germline, CDR1 PRHDT and CDR2 FYEKMQ (reference sequence). This chain's CDR3 is CASSLTSGRGETQYF. The CDR3 bases are TGTGCCAGCAGCTTGACTAGCGGGAGGGGTGAGACCCAGTACTTC.

This clone was seen a few times. CDR3 DNA: TGTGCCAGCGGCCAAGGGACAGGACTAGCCAAAAACATTCAGTACTTC. Protein product: CASGQGTGLAKNIQYF. V gene TRBV27 combines with J gene TRBJ2-4; 8 bases map to TRBD1. Per germline, CDR1 MNHEY and CDR2 SMNVEV (reference sequence). The CDR3 loop spans 16 amino acids. The J segment lost 0 bases and the V segment lost 8 bases, leaving 9 bases of the junction unmatched.

CDR3 protein: CASAILGTQYF. CDR3 in DNA: TGCGCCAGCGCCATACTAGGAACGCAGTATTTT. This chain uses TRBV5-1 with TRBJ2-3, with D maybe TRBD2 (5 bases). Trimming took off 7 bases at V and 9 bases at J, with 12 bases between the two ends. The germline CDR1 and CDR2 sequences are SGHRS and YFSETQ. The CDR3 is 11 residues long.

In its sample, this clone was seen a few times. The V call is TRBV5-1, the J call TRBJ1-1; D remains unclear. V lost 3 bases, J lost 3 bases, and 3 bases lay in between. This CDR3 is built from 11 residues. The germline CDR1 and CDR2 sequences are SGHRS and YFSETQ. The CDR3 sequence: CASSSDTEAFF. The DNA of the CDR3 is TGCGCCAGCAGCTCGGACACTGAAGCTTTCTTT.

This clone was counted only a few times. The rearrangement links TRBV7-3 to TRBJ2-2; D is possibly TRBD2 (5 bases). V was cut by 4 bases and J by 7 bases, with 10 bases left in between. This CDR3 is built from 13 residues. Germline CDR1 SGHTA, CDR2 FQGTGA. In nucleotides, the CDR3 is TGTGCCAGCAGCTCAAACGGACTCGGGGAGCTGTTTTTT. Translation: CASSSNGLGELFF.

This clone has only a few counts. The chain employs TRBV6-6 and TRBJ1-4, with D possibly TRBD1 on 5 matching bases. Germline V lookup: CDR1 MNHNY, CDR2 SVGAGI (reference sequence). CDR3 length: 14 residues. The germline V and J ends were trimmed by 6 bases and 0 bases, with 8 bases remaining between them. The CDR3 reads CASRLQATNEKLFF. CDR3 coding DNA: TGTGCCAGCAGACTACAGGCAACTAATGAAAAACTGTTTTTT.

This chain links TRBV7-3 with TRBJ2-5; 7 bases align to TRBD2. Germline assignment: CDR1 SGHTA and CDR2 FQGTGA. CDR3 length equals 14 residues. The V and J ends lost 1 base and 5 bases, in that order; junction bases with no gene match: 4. CDR3 amino acids: CASSLNQRGETQYF. Here the CDR3 DNA reads TGTGCCAGCAGCTTAAACCAGCGGGGTGAGACCCAGTACTTC.

Of note for this clone: The junction and the germline gene differ at one end; a read error may be behind it. The DNA of the CDR3 is TGTGCTAGCACCCCCGGTGTAGCGGGGAGTCGATCCTACAATGAGCAGTTCTTC. Protein: CASTPGVAGSRSYNEQFF. The V and J genes are TRBV7-7 and TRBJ2-1, with 8 bases matching TRBD2. The CDR3 spans 18 residues. Germline-derived CDR1 and CDR2 are SSHAT and FNYEAQ (reference sequence).

CDR3 DNA sequence: TGTGCCAGCAGCTTAGCGTCCGCAAACACCATATATTTT. Translating gives CASSLASANTIYF. This rearrangement joins TRBV7-8 to TRBJ1-3; D is undetermined. V dropped 0 bases and J dropped 6 bases, with 6 bases sitting between them. This CDR3 contains 13 residues. Germline values: CDR1 SGHVS, CDR2 FQNEAQ.

V and J are TRBV28 and TRBJ1-5; 9 nucleotides match TRBD1. Looked up from germline, CDR1 is MDHEN and CDR2 is SYDVKM. J was trimmed by 4 bases and V by 6 bases; bases with no gene match: 4. This CDR3 contains 14 residues. CDR3 amino acids: CASSTGQGNQPQHF. The CDR3 DNA sequence: TGTGCCAGCAGCACCGGACAGGGGAATCAGCCCCAGCATTTT.

This clone was seen just once. This chain links TRBV11-2 with TRBJ1-4; possible D gene TRBD1, 5 bases. V gave up 1 base and J gave up 0 bases, with 9 bases separating them. The germline gives CDR1 SGHAT, CDR2 FQNNGV. The length of the CDR3 is 16 residues. The CDR3 DNA sequence: TGTGCCAGCAGCTTAGCAGGGCTACCAACTAATGAAAAACTGTTTTTT. Its protein is CASSLAGLPTNEKLFF.

In this sample, this clone turned up a few times. The V call is TRBV7-2, the J call TRBJ2-5, with 11 bases fitting TRBD2. This CDR3 is 16 amino acids long. The V segment lost 4 bases and the J segment 5 bases; nucleotides outside the gene matches: 9. In germline, CDR1 is SGHTA, CDR2 FQGNSA. The CDR3 spells CASSSWTTSGSETQYF. The CDR3, as DNA: TGTGCCAGCAGCTCATGGACAACTAGCGGGAGCGAGACCCAGTACTTC.

The V gene is TRBV7-9, the J gene TRBJ1-5; possible D gene TRBD1, 5 bases. This CDR3 contains 16 residues. The ends were cut back, 6 bases at V and 0 bases at J, with 15 bases in the middle. From germline, CDR1 is SEHNR and CDR2 FQNEAQ (reference sequence). The CDR3 DNA reads TGTGCCAGCAGGGAGTTGGGGGTGAATAGCAATCAGCCCCAGCATTTT. Its translation: CASRELGVNSNQPQHF.

J is TRBJ1-1 and V is TRBV5-4, with a possible D match to TRBD1 (6 bases). The germline CDR1 and CDR2 sequences are SGHNT and YYREEE (reference sequence). The CDR3 sequence is 13 residues long. Trimming stripped 4 bases from V and 1 base from J, with 8 bases between. This CDR3 reads CASSGGQNTEAFF. For the CDR3, the DNA is TGTGCCAGCAGCGGGGGACAGAACACTGAAGCTTTCTTT. The whole variable domain, remainder taken from reference TRBV5-4 and TRBJ1-1, is ETGVTQSPTHLIKTRGQQVTLRCSSQSGHNTVSWYQQALGQGPQFIFQYYREEENGRGNFPPRFSGLQFPNYSSELNVNALELDDSALYLCASSGGQNTEAFFGQGTRLTVV.

CDR3 sequence: CASGQGSYNEQFF. The CDR3 DNA is TGTGCCAGCGGACAGGGTTCCTACAATGAGCAGTTCTTC. The rearrangement joins TRBV28 to TRBJ2-1; TRBD1 matches 8 bases. The CDR3 length is 13 residues. J lost 1 base, V lost 8 bases, and 1 base had no gene match. Per germline, CDR1 MDHEN and CDR2 SYDVKM.

The rearrangement links TRBV6-1 to TRBJ2-1, with 12 bases matching TRBD2. V trimming: 8 bases; J trimming: 5 bases; junction bases outside the gene matches: 4. The CDR3 is 14 amino acids. Per the germline V gene, CDR1 is MNHNS and CDR2 is SASEGT. The CDR3 region is CASRTSGGNNEQFF. The CDR3 DNA follows: TGTGCCAGCCGTACTAGCGGGGGGAACAATGAGCAGTTCTTC.

The chain recombines TRBV5-1 with TRBJ2-1, with 10 nucleotides matching TRBD1. V gave up 0 bases and J gave up 3 bases; unmatched junction bases: 0. This CDR3 has 15 amino acids. Germline V gives CDR1 SGHRS, CDR2 YFSETQ. DNA of the CDR3: TGCGCCAGCAGCTTGGGGACAGGGGGCTACAATGAGCAGTTCTTC. This codes for CASSLGTGGYNEQFF.

The V gene is TRBV12-5, the J gene TRBJ2-3; 9 nucleotides align to TRBD1. Germline CDR1 LGHNT, CDR2 FRNRAP. Trimming at V came to 0 bases and at J to 4 bases, leaving 17 bases not matched to a gene. This CDR3 has 20 residues. In nucleotides, the CDR3 is TGTGCTAGTGGTTTGGTACACGGGAGACCGGGACAGGGATGGTCAGATACGCAGTATTTT. Translating it yields CASGLVHGRPGQGWSDTQYF.